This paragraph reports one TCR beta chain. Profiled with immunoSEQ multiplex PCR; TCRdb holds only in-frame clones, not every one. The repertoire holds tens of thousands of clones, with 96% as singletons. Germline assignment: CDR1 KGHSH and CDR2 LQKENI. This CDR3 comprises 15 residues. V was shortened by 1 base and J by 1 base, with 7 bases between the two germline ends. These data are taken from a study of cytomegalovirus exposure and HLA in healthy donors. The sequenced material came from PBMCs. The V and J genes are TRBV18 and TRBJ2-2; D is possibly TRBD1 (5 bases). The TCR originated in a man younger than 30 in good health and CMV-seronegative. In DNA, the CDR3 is TGTGCCAGCTCACCACTGGACAAGAACACCGGGGAGCTGTTTTTT. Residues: CASSPLDKNTGELFF.